The present entry profiles one TCR beta chain with its context. The specificity of this receptor is unknown. No quality values exist for individual bases; no much larger clone is one base distant. The germline V gene specifies MNHNS as CDR1 and SASEGT as CDR2. From cysteine to phenylalanine, the CDR3 is 15 amino acids long. Only CDR3 DNA remains: 45 bases, in frame from the first base. Trimming costs V 6 bases and J 6 bases, and their ends lie 21 bases apart. These data originate in a study of T cell clonotyping in hematopoietic cell transplantation (dated by TCRdb to about 2021). As for the study more broadly: In the study, approximately 140 blood samples were gathered from 35 consecutive transplant recipients and their related donors. Patients were recruited between 2015 and 2017 and followed until September 2020 or death.

Blood samples for TCR beta sequencing were given by related transplant donors. Using Nuclei Lysis Solution, genomic DNA was extracted from unfractionated peripheral blood mononuclear cells that were either fresh or cryopreserved. With the immunoSEQ assay, which is a bias-controlled multiplex PCR relying on V- and J-specific primers, TCR beta CDR3 regions were amplified from genomic DNA. A second PCR step added a proprietary barcode and Illumina adapter sequences to the CDR3 amplicons. CDR3 libraries were sequenced on an Illumina MiSeq instrument. From the authors' description of their analysis: Export and quality control were handled in immunoSEQ Analyzer 3.0, while downstream analyses relied on R Bioconductor and Immunarch. Only productive rearrangements in the normalized downsampled data set were used to calculate repertoire metrics. In the normalized cohort, clonotypes with more than 5 templates were defined as pathologically expanded. Repertoire diversity was measured with the Inverse Simpson Index. The non-normalized data set was used for CMV-specificity analyses so that all clonotypes could be captured. TCRdb mirrors the immuneACCESS table, restricted to in-frame sequences. Some clones are absent from its copies; in checked studies, under half trace to an unresolved V gene, and the reason for the others is unknown. That table furnishes V, J and clone size, whereas the DNA furnished D and trimming. For this sample the table gives some 40,000 clones, of which about 93% were detected only once. The top ten constitute about 0.86% of the sample.

Study-level results and caveats: Broader TCR repertoire diversity after transplant was predicted by Inverse Simpson Index values from donors and from recipients before transplant. After transplant, TCR diversity in recipients dropped, and pathologically expanded clonotypes climbed progressively between day 30 and day 180. The sample size was limited, and because cells were not sorted, the contributions of CD4 and CD8 repertoires could not be separated. Recipient repertoires showed only a small fraction of overlap with donor repertoires, and over 97% appeared de novo at the given depth.

The sequenced sample was peripheral blood mononuclear cells. The receptor was derived from a woman between 50 and 59 years old in good health. Some clones in this sample may be carry-over from other donors' samples. The receptor chain draws on TRBV6-1 and TRBJ2-7; the D element might be TRBD1 or TRBD2, as each aligns at 5 bases. CDR3 reads: CASSQPGAFVVEQYF. At the DNA level, the sequence is TGTGCCAGCAGCCAACCCGGGGCCTTCGTAGTCGAGCAGTACTTC.